This entry lists 16 T cell receptor beta chains sequenced from one sample in a study of OX40 agonist ivuxolimab in advanced cancers. Sequencing was performed with immunoSEQ multiplex PCR; in TCRdb, only in-frame clones are kept and a portion is missing. The table lists fewer than 40,000 clones, over 65% of them singletons. The specimen was CD4+ or CD8+ T cells sorted from blood, collected in a trial of the OX40 agonist ivuxolimab. The receptors were sampled from an adult with an advanced solid tumor such as melanoma, head and neck, liver or kidney cancer.

The chain couples TRBV7-9 to TRBJ1-4; 12 bases fit TRBD1. J was trimmed by 10 bases and V by 5 bases; bases with no gene match: 5. CDR3 length: 14 amino acids. The germline V gene encodes CDR1 SEHNR and CDR2 FQNEAQ (reference sequence). CDR3 coding DNA: TGTGCCAGCAGCCAGCCGGGACAGGGGGCAAAACTGTTTTTT. It translates to CASSQPGQGAKLFF.

The chain has TRBV30 and TRBJ2-5; 13 bases are shared with TRBD2. Trimming cost V 2 bases and J 4 bases; bases outside gene matches: 10. This CDR3 comprises 17 residues. Germline CDR1 is GTSNPN and CDR2 is SVGIG (reference sequence). The CDR3 bases are TGTGCCTGGAGTTTCGGGACTAGCGGGATGGGTTTAGAGACCCAGTACTTC. This codes for CAWSFGTSGMGLETQYF.

The chain uses TRBV5-4 and TRBJ2-3; D may be TRBD2 (6 bases). Germline-derived CDR1 and CDR2 are SGHNT and YYREEE (reference sequence). The CDR3 totals 15 residues. Trimming left V 4 bases short and J 3 bases short, with 15 bases between. The CDR3 DNA is TGTGCCAGCAGCCCGGGGCGGGGTTCGACAGATACGCAGTATTTT. Protein product: CASSPGRGSTDTQYF.

This chain connects TRBV7-2 to TRBJ2-1, with a tentative D call TRBD2 (5 bases). The CDR3 has 15 amino acids. The V gene's germline CDR1 is SGHTA and CDR2 FQGNSA. Trimming took off 3 bases at V and 10 bases at J, with 19 bases between the two ends. The CDR3 DNA sequence: TGTGCCAGCAGCTTCGACCCCGGACTCACCGGGGAGCAGTTCTTC. This codes for CASSFDPGLTGEQFF.

This chain connects TRBV6-5 to TRBJ2-3; possible D gene TRBD1, 6 bases. Between the trimmed V and J ends, which lost 6 bases and 0 bases, there was a span of 13 bases. Germline CDR1 and CDR2: MNHEY and SVGAGI. There are 15 residues in the CDR3. The CDR3: CASRRRTASTDTQYF. CDR3 in DNA: TGTGCCAGCAGGAGGCGGACAGCTAGCACAGATACGCAGTATTTT.

The chain links TRBV21-1 to TRBJ2-7; the DNA was not compared with TRBD1, the D call given in the table. TRBV21-1 is reported as a pseudogene. The CDR3 consists of 15 residues. CDR3 protein: CASTYTDRAGCEQYF. The CDR3 region has the DNA TGTGCCAGCACCTATACGGACAGGGCAGGCTGCGAGCAGTACTTC.

The J gene is TRBJ2-5, the V gene TRBV27; D gene unclear. The CDR3 loop spans 14 amino acids. The germline CDR1 and CDR2 sequences are MNHEY and SMNVEV (reference sequence). Trimming shortened V by 0 bases and J by 5 bases, and 10 bases separated the two germline ends. The CDR3 coding sequence is TGTGCCAGCAGTTTATCGACTTTTGGGGAGACCCAGTACTTC. Translation: CASSLSTFGETQYF.

This chain connects TRBV7-9 to TRBJ2-7; no firm D call. The CDR3 consists of 11 residues. Per germline, CDR1 SEHNR and CDR2 FQNEAQ (reference sequence). V lost 0 bases and J 9 bases, leaving 6 bases between the germline ends. The CDR3 DNA reads as TGTGCCAGCAGCTTAGCGGCCGGGCAGTACTTC. Its protein is CASSLAAGQYF.

This chain joins TRBV28 and TRBJ2-4; 10 bases map to TRBD1. Trimming took 6 bases from V and 2 from J; bases not matched to a gene: 10. This CDR3 contains 17 residues. Germline CDR1 reads MDHEN; CDR2 reads SYDVKM. The CDR3, as DNA: TGTGCCAGCAGGGCGATGCCGGGACAGGGGTCCAAAAACATTCAGTACTTC. Residues: CASRAMPGQGSKNIQYF. The full variable domain, with the rest looked up from reference TRBV28 and TRBJ2-4, is DVKVTQSSRYLVKRTGEKVFLECVQDMDHENMFWYRQDPGLGLRLIYFSYDVKMKEKGDIPEGYSVSREKKERFSLILESASTNQTSMYLCASRAMPGQGSKNIQYFGAGTRLSVL.

The CDR3 coding sequence is TGTGCCAGCAGCGTAGCGGCTAGCGGGAGGGTTTCCTACGAGCAGTACTTC. This gives the protein CASSVAASGRVSYEQYF. The J gene is TRBJ2-7, the V gene TRBV9, with TRBD2 identical over 12 bases. The CDR3 spans 17 residues. Trimming removed 0 bases from V and 1 base from J; junction bases left unmatched: 5. From germline, CDR1 is SGDLS and CDR2 YYNGEE.

The V gene is TRBV9, the J gene TRBJ1-4; 9 nucleotides agree with TRBD1. V was clipped by 3 bases and J by 7 bases; unmatched bases: 7. The CDR3 loop spans 15 amino acids. Germline-derived CDR1 and CDR2 are SGDLS and YYNGEE. CDR3 sequence reads: CASSANRGRAEKLFF. The CDR3 DNA is TGTGCCAGCAGCGCAAACAGGGGGCGCGCTGAAAAACTGTTTTTT.

This clone showed up just a few times. J is TRBJ1-4 and V is TRBV19, with a tentative D call TRBD1 (5 bases). Between the trimmed V and J ends, which lost 5 bases and 5 bases, there was a span of 12 bases. This CDR3 spans 14 amino acids. Looked up from germline, CDR1 is LNHDA and CDR2 is SQIVND (reference sequence). The CDR3 coding sequence is TGTGCCAGTAGTCCCGGGACGGTGAATGAAAAACTGTTTTTT. Protein: CASSPGTVNEKLFF.

The V call is TRBV6-1, the J call TRBJ1-5, with 10 bases lining up with TRBD1. Germline CDR1 and CDR2: MNHNS and SASEGT. The CDR3 is 16 residues long. V dropped 3 bases and J dropped 5; count of bases not matched to a gene: 7. The CDR3 loop is CASSEMTGGADQPQHF. The CDR3 DNA is TGTGCCAGCAGTGAGATGACAGGGGGCGCGGATCAGCCCCAGCATTTT.

This clone was seen once. This chain joins TRBV11-2 and TRBJ2-5; possibly TRBD2 for D (6 bases). Germline-derived CDR1 and CDR2 are SGHAT and FQNNGV. The CDR3 totals 14 residues. V was trimmed by 3 bases and J by 0 bases, leaving 8 bases between them. Here the CDR3 reads CASSLEGHQETQYF. The CDR3 nucleotides read TGTGCCAGCAGCTTGGAGGGACACCAAGAGACCCAGTACTTC.

This chain uses TRBV6-1 with TRBJ2-3; D is unclear. The V gene's germline CDR1 is MNHNS and CDR2 SASEGT. The CDR3 runs to 14 residues. Between the trimmed V and J ends, which lost 0 bases and 4 bases, there was a span of 8 bases. The CDR3 sequence is CASSEADLSDTQYF. CDR3 bases: TGTGCCAGCAGTGAAGCGGACCTATCAGATACGCAGTATTTT.

The gene calls are TRBV28 and TRBJ1-1, with 8 bases lining up with TRBD1. This CDR3 is 14 amino acids long. Germline CDR1 and CDR2: MDHEN and SYDVKM. V gave up 3 bases and J gave up 5 bases; unmatched junction bases: 5. The CDR3 bases are TGTGCCAGCAGTTTGGCAGGGGGCAGGACTGAAGCTTTCTTT. The encoded protein is CASSLAGGRTEAFF.